Sequencing of this TCR beta chain was carried out in a study of blood T cell repertoires in COVID-19 (TCRdb year 2020). For the study in its entirety: Samples covering the acute and convalescent phases of COVID-19 were provided by collaborators in the United States, Italy and Spain. The prospective study material was composed of cDNA or gDNA derived from T cells, B-cell-depleted T cells, or PBMCs. Subjects who had been exposed to COVID-19, were actively infected with it, or had recovered from it provided the deeply sampled blood TCRbeta repertoires that made up the dataset. The repertoires were released in a freely available public database meant as a resource for research on the immune response to SARS-CoV-2. The samples were drawn from two sources: the first 160 participants of the ongoing ImmuneRACE study, and about 1,300 subjects contributed by 6 global collaborators. Nearly every sample came with metadata listing a de-identified subject ID, COVID-19 status, age in years and sex. Where HLA class I and class II types were available, the types were taken from metadata supplied by the sample provider, not from assay-based typing.

Beyond this particular receptor, the publication reports: The amount of clinical and demographic metadata varied by source and participant and was provided uncurated.

About this clone: Its antigen target is currently unknown. The record has no base qualities; no much larger clone is one base away.

TCRbeta CDR3 regions were amplified from genomic DNA using the immunoSEQ Assay, a bias-controlled multiplex PCR. In the paper's pipeline: The number of nucleated cells in each sample was estimated from the amplification of reference gene primers within the assay. Sequence reads were collapsed and filtered to measure the absolute abundance of every unique TCRbeta CDR3 rearrangement. For each sample, productive Simpson clonality was calculated as the square root of Simpson's diversity index over productive rearrangements. The table comes from immuneACCESS by way of TCRdb, which keeps in-frame sequences with V and J called. Part of the clones is missing from these tables; in studies checked, under half for an unresolved V gene and the rest for unknown reasons. V and J calls and clone size are as listed in that table; D and trimming were resolved from the DNA. The sample table holds some 99,000 clones, of which 80% were seen once. Approximately 4.2% of the sample is in the top ten clones.

The CDR3 contains 14 residues, cysteine and phenylalanine counted. Just the 42-base CDR3 DNA is kept, in frame starting at base 1. CDR1 and CDR2 are read off the germline V gene as LGHNA and YSLEER. V lost 1 base and J lost 5 bases; the stretch between them is 12 bases long. The collaborating institutions used their own protocols to collect whole blood in K2EDTA tubes. For TCRbeta analysis, collaborator samples were shipped as frozen whole blood, as isolated PBMCs, or as DNA extracted from either sample type. The chain couples TRBV4-3 to TRBJ2-7; no D gene call is confident. The clonotype originates from a human donor in a cohort sampled during active or convalescent COVID-19. Sequences were obtained from peripheral blood. The CDR3 loop reads CASSQAHSFNEQYF. The sequenced DNA is TGCGCCAGCAGCCAAGCTCACAGTTTCAACGAGCAGTACTTC.